This TCR beta chain was identified in a study of blood T cell repertoires in COVID-19. Whole-study context: Donors in the United States, Italy and Spain gave samples during acute or convalescent COVID-19. The cDNA or gDNA used as material had been derived from T cells, B-cell-depleted T cells, or PBMCs.

Germline CDR1 is LGHDT and CDR2 is YNNKEL (reference sequence). Trimming removed 8 bases from V and 2 bases from J, with 13 bases in between. The CDR3 runs 15 residues. The table came from immunoSEQ multiplex PCR; TCRdb's copy has only in-frame clones and leaves some out. The profile shows some 200,000 clones, just over 85% of them singletons. The chain employs TRBV3-1 (or the pseudogene TRBV3-2) and TRBJ2-6; D gene unclear. Sequencing used peripheral blood. This sequence was found in a man aged 50 or older with acute or convalescent COVID-19. CDR3 loop: CASRPPGAGANVLTF. Here the CDR3 DNA reads TGTGCCAGCCGCCCCCCCGGTGCTGGGGCCAACGTCCTGACTTTC.